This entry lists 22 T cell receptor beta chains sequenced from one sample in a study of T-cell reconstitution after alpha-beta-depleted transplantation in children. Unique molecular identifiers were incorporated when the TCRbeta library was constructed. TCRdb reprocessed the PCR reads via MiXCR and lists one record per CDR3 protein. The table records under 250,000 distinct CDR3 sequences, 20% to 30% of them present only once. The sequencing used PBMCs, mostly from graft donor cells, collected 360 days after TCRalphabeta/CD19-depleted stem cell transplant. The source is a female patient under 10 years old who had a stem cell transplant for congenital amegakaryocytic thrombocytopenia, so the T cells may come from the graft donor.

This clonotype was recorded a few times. CDR3 nucleotide sequence: TGTGCCAGCACCCGGGGGAGAGTCGACACTGAAGCTTTCTTT. This encodes CASTRGRVDTEAFF. The chain is built from TRBV3-1 and TRBJ1-1; D may be TRBD1 (5 bases). Looked up from germline, CDR1 is LGHDT and CDR2 is YNNKEL (reference sequence). This CDR3 comprises 14 residues. V was pared by 7 bases and J by 3 bases, with 15 bases between.

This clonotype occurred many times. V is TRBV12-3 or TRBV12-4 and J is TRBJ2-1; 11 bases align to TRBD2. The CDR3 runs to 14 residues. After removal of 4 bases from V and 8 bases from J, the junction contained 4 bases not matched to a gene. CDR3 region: CASSWTSGLYEQFF. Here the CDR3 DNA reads TGTGCCAGCAGTTGGACTAGCGGGCTTTATGAGCAGTTCTTC.

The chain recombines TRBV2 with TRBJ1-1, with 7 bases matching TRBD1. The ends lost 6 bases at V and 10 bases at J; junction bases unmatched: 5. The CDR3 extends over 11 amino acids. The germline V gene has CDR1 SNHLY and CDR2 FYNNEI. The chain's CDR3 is CASRVTGIAFF. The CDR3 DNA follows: TGTGCCAGCAGGGTGACAGGGATAGCTTTCTTT. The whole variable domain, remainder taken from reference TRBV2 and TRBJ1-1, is EPEVTQTPSHQVTQMGQEVILRCVPISNHLYFYWYRQILGQKVEFLVSFYNNEISEKSEIFDDQFSVERPDGSNFTLKIRSTKLEDSAMYFCASRVTGIAFFGQGTRLTVV.

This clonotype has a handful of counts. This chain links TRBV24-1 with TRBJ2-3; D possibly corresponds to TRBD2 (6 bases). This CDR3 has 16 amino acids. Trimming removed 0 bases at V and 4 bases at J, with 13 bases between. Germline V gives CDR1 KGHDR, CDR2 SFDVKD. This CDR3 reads CATSDLPEGTPDTQYF. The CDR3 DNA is TGTGCCACCAGTGATTTGCCGGAGGGGACCCCAGATACGCAGTATTTT.

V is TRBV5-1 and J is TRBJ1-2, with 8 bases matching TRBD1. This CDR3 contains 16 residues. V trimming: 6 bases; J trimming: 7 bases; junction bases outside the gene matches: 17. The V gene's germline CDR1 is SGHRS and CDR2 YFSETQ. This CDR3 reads CASTDHPRGRIGGYTF. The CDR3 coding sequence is TGCGCCAGCACCGACCACCCCAGGGGGCGCATCGGTGGCTACACCTTC.

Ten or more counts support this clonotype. The CDR3 spells CASRLLYTIYF. As DNA, the CDR3 is TGTGCCAGCCGACTTCTATACACCATATATTTT. J is TRBJ1-3 and V is TRBV12-3 or TRBV12-4; D gene unclear. V dropped 8 bases and J dropped 8 bases, with 10 bases sitting between them. The CDR3 contains 11 residues.

CDR3: CSARDLEGELDEQYF. In nucleotides, the CDR3 is TGCAGTGCTAGAGATCTTGAGGGAGAACTCGACGAGCAGTACTTC. The V and J genes are TRBV20-1 and TRBJ2-7; maybe TRBD2 (5 bases). V lost 0 bases and J lost 5, with 17 bases in between. Germline values: CDR1 DFQATT, CDR2 SNEGSKA (reference sequence). This CDR3 region has 15 residues.

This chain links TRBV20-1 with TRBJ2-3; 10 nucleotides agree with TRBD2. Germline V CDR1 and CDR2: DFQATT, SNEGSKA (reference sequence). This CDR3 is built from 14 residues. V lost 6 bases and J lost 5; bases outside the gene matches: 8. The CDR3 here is CSAIPGLAIDTQYF. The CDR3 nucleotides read TGCAGTGCAATACCGGGACTAGCGATAGATACGCAGTATTTT.

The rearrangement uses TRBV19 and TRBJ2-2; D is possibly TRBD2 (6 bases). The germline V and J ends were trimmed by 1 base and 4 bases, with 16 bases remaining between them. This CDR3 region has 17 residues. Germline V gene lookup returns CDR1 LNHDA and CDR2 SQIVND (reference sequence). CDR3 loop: CASSIGPHSGGTGELFF. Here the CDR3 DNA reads TGTGCCAGTAGTATAGGGCCCCATAGCGGAGGCACCGGGGAGCTGTTTTTT. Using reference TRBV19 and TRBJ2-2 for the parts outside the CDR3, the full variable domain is DGGITQSPKYLFRKEGQNVTLSCEQNLNHDAMYWYRQDPGQGLRLIYYSQIVNDFQKGDIAEGYSVSREKKESFPLTVTSAQKNPTAFYLCASSIGPHSGGTGELFFGEGSRLTVL.

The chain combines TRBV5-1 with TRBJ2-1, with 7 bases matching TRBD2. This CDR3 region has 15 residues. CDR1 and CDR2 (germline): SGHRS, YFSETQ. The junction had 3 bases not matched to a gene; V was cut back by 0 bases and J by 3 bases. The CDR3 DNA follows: TGCGCCAGCAGCTTGGCAGCGGGGCTCTACAATGAGCAGTTCTTC. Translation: CASSLAAGLYNEQFF.

This CDR3 is CASSPSLLAEGQGHYGYTF. Here the CDR3 DNA reads TGTGCCAGCAGTCCAAGCCTTCTAGCAGAGGGACAGGGCCACTATGGCTACACCTTC. The V gene is TRBV6-1, the J gene TRBJ1-2; 9 nucleotides match TRBD1. Unmatched junction bases numbered 19, after V lost 5 bases and J lost 3 bases. The V gene's germline CDR1 is MNHNS and CDR2 SASEGT. CDR3 length: 19 amino acids.

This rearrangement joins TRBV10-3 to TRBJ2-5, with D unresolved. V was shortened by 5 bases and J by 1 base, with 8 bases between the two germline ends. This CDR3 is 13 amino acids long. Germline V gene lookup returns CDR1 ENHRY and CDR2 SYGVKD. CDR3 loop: CAISRPPQETQYF. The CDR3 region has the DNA TGTGCCATCAGTAGACCCCCCCAAGAGACCCAGTACTTC.

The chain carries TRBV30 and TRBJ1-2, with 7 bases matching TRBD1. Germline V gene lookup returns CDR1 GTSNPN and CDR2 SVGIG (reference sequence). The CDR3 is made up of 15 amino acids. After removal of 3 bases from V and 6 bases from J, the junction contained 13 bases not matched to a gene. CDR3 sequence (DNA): TGTGCCTGGAGATCGAAGGGGGCAAGTCGGGATGGCTACACCTTC. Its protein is CAWRSKGASRDGYTF.

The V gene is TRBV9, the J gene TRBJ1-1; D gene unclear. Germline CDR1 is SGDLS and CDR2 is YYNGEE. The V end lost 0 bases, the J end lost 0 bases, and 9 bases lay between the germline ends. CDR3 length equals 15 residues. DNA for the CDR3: TGTGCCAGCAGCGTAGGCTCGCGGGTGAACACTGAAGCTTTCTTT. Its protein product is CASSVGSRVNTEAFF.

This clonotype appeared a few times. The DNA for the CDR3 is TGTGCCAGCAGCAGGGACAGGGGGAGGGCTTTCTTT. The encoded protein is CASSRDRGRAFF. The rearrangement joins TRBV7-2 to TRBJ1-1, with 11 bases lining up with TRBD1. The trim removed 5 bases at V and 11 bases at J, leaving 4 bases unmatched. The CDR3 is 12 residues long. Germline CDR1 is SGHTA and CDR2 is FQGNSA.

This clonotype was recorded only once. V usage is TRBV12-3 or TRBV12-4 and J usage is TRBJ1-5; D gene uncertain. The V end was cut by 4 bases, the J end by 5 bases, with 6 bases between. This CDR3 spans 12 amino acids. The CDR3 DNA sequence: TGTGCCAGCAGTTCTCGTTATCAGCCCCAGCATTTT. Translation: CASSSRYQPQHF.

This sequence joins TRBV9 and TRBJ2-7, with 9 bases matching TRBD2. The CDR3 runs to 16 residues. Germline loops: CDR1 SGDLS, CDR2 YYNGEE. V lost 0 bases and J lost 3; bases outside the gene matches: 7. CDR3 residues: CASSVGNSGGVYEQYF. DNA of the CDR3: TGTGCCAGCAGCGTAGGAAATAGCGGGGGAGTCTACGAGCAGTACTTC.

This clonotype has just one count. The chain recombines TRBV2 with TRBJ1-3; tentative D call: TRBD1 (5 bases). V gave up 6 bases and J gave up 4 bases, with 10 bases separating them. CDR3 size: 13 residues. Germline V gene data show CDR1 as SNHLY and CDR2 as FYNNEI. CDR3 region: CASRAGRGNTIYF. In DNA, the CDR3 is TGTGCCAGCAGGGCGGGACGGGGAAACACCATATATTTT.

The CDR3 spells CASSPGQGNEKLFF. DNA for the CDR3: TGTGCCAGCAGCCCGGGACAGGGTAATGAAAAACTGTTTTTT. The rearrangement joins TRBV7-2 to TRBJ1-4, with TRBD1 identical over 9 bases. The CDR3 sequence is 14 residues long. From germline, CDR1 is SGHTA and CDR2 FQGNSA. J was trimmed by 4 bases and V by 5 bases; bases with no gene match: 2.

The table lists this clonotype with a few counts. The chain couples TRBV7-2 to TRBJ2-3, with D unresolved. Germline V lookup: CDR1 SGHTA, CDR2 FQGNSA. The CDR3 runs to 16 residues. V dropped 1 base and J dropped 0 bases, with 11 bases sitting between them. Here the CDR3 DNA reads TGTGCCAGCAGCTTAGGGGCGGCGACTAGCACAGATACGCAGTATTTT. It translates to CASSLGAATSTDTQYF.

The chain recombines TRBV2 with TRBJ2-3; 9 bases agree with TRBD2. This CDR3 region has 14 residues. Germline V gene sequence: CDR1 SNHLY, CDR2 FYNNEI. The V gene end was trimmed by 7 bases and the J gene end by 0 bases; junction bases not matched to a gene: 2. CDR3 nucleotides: TGTGCCAGCAAACTAGCGGGTAGCACAGATACGCAGTATTTT. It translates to CASKLAGSTDTQYF. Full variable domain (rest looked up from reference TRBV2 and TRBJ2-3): EPEVTQTPSHQVTQMGQEVILRCVPISNHLYFYWYRQILGQKVEFLVSFYNNEISEKSEIFDDQFSVERPDGSNFTLKIRSTKLEDSAMYFCASKLAGSTDTQYFGPGTRLTVL.

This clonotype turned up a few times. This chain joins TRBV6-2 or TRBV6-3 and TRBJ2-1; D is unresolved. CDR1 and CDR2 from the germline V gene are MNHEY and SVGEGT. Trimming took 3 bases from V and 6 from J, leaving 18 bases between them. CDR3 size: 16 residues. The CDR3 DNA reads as TGTGCCAGCAGTTATCCCGAGATTCGATCGTTCAATGAGCAGTTCTTC. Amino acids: CASSYPEIRSFNEQFF.